The 20 T cell receptor beta chains in this list originate from one sample, sequenced in a study of T cell responses to AZD1222 COVID-19 vaccine. This table comes from immunoSEQ multiplex PCR, and its TCRdb copy is limited to in-frame clones, with some not included. The sample has 65,000 to 90,000 clones; 89% are singletons. The sequences come from peripheral blood, collected 28 days after the second AZD1222 dose. Receptor source: an adult who received the AZD1222 COVID-19 vaccine.

The chain joins TRBV7-9 to TRBJ1-5; tentatively, D is TRBD1 (5 bases). This CDR3 is 13 amino acids long. Between the trimmed V and J ends, which lost 5 bases and 7 bases, there was a span of 12 bases. CDR1 and CDR2 (germline): SEHNR, FQNEAQ (reference sequence). The CDR3 nucleotides read TGTGCCAGCAGCCTCAGGGCTGAGCAGCCCCAGCATTTT. Encoded protein: CASSLRAEQPQHF.

This clone was observed a handful of times. The CDR3 nucleotides are TGTGCCAGCAGCTTACTAACCGGGAGCCTTTCCTACAATGAGCAGTTCTTC. Residues: CASSLLTGSLSYNEQFF. This sequence joins TRBV7-6 and TRBJ2-1; a weak D match, TRBD2 (6 bases). Trimming cost V 2 bases and J 1 base, with 15 bases left between them. This CDR3 contains 17 residues. Germline lookup yields CDR1 SGHVS and CDR2 FNYEAQ.

V usage is TRBV5-1 and J usage is TRBJ2-2; 7 bases match TRBD2. The germline CDR1 and CDR2 sequences are SGHRS and YFSETQ. The CDR3 runs 17 residues. J was trimmed by 6 bases and V by 4 bases; bases with no gene match: 15. The CDR3 DNA follows: TGCGCCAGCAGCCCGATGGGCGGCCGCGGGAGTCCCGGGGAGCTGTTTTTT. It translates to CASSPMGGRGSPGELFF.

The rearrangement uses TRBV3-1 (or the pseudogene TRBV3-2) and TRBJ1-1; possibly TRBD1 for D (6 bases). This CDR3 is 17 amino acids long. The V end lost 0 bases, the J end lost 1 base, and 15 bases lay between the germline ends. The germline gives CDR1 LGHDT, CDR2 YNNKEL (reference sequence). This CDR3 reads CASSQDLRGWPNTEAFF. The CDR3 DNA sequence: TGTGCCAGCAGCCAAGATCTGAGGGGGTGGCCGAACACTGAAGCTTTCTTT.

The genes are TRBV6-5 and TRBJ2-7; 7 positions agree with TRBD1. V lost 6 bases, J lost 0 bases, and 8 bases stayed unmatched. CDR1 is MNHEY, CDR2 SVGAGI, per germline. The CDR3 consists of 15 residues. CDR3 amino acids: CASSPGQVPSYEQYF. CDR3 DNA: TGTGCCAGCAGCCCCGGACAGGTTCCCTCCTACGAGCAGTACTTC.

V and J are TRBV5-1 and TRBJ2-2; weak D call: TRBD1 (5 bases). The V gene's germline CDR1 is SGHRS and CDR2 YFSETQ. The CDR3 is 15 amino acids. Trimming removed 4 bases from V and 3 bases from J, with 13 bases in between. CDR3 region: CASSPGHGDTGELFF. The CDR3 nucleotides read TGCGCCAGCAGCCCCGGACACGGAGACACCGGGGAGCTGTTTTTT.

This clone came up once. The rearrangement joins TRBV27 to TRBJ1-2, with D possibly TRBD1 on 5 matching bases. The ends were cut back, 2 bases at V and 4 bases at J, with 8 bases in the middle. Germline CDR1 and CDR2: MNHEY and SMNVEV (reference sequence). This CDR3 is 13 amino acids long. The CDR3 DNA reads as TGTGCCAGCAGTTTAGTCGGGGGCTATGGCTACACCTTC. Its protein is CASSLVGGYGYTF.

This rearrangement joins TRBV7-3 to TRBJ2-1; 9 nucleotides align to TRBD2. CDR1 and CDR2 (germline): SGHTA, FQGTGA. The CDR3 extends over 16 amino acids. J was trimmed by 6 bases and V by 4 bases; bases with no gene match: 10. Here the CDR3 reads CASSSLAGSQINEQFF. The CDR3 nucleotides read TGTGCCAGCAGCTCTCTAGCGGGGAGTCAAATCAATGAGCAGTTCTTC. Looking up the rest from reference TRBV7-3 and TRBJ2-1 gives the full variable domain: GAGVSQTPSNKVTEKGKYVELRCDPISGHTALYWYRQSLGQGPEFLIYFQGTGAADDSGLPNDRFFAVRPEGSVSTLKIQRTERGDSAVYLCASSSLAGSQINEQFFGPGTRLTVL.

The gene calls are TRBV3-1 (or the pseudogene TRBV3-2) and TRBJ1-1; D is ambiguous. Trimming removed 7 bases at V and 0 bases at J, with 12 bases between. The CDR3 totals 14 residues. Germline V gene sequence: CDR1 LGHDT, CDR2 YNNKEL (reference sequence). CDR3 amino acids: CASMKSVMNTEAFF. In nucleotides, the CDR3 is TGTGCCAGCATGAAAAGCGTCATGAACACTGAAGCTTTCTTT.

CDR3 DNA sequence: TGTGCCAGCAGCTTCCACAATGAGCAGTTCTTC. Protein sequence: CASSFHNEQFF. The rearrangement links TRBV11-2 to TRBJ2-1; D is unclear. The CDR3 loop spans 11 amino acids. The V end was cut by 3 bases, the J end by 5 bases, with 2 bases between. Germline loops: CDR1 SGHAT, CDR2 FQNNGV.

This clone has only one observation. The genes are TRBV6-2 or TRBV6-3 and TRBJ1-2; 7 bases match TRBD1. Trimming removed 8 bases from V and 3 bases from J; junction bases left unmatched: 3. Germline values: CDR1 MNHEY, CDR2 SVGEGT. The CDR3 has 12 amino acids. The CDR3, as DNA: TGTGCCAGCGGCCAGGGGGACTATGGCTACACCTTC. This sequence encodes CASGQGDYGYTF.

The gene calls are TRBV20-1 and TRBJ2-7; D is unclear. Deletions cut 3 bases from V and 3 bases from J, with 6 bases between. Germline lookup yields CDR1 DFQATT and CDR2 SNEGSKA (reference sequence). The CDR3 length is 11 residues. Written as DNA, the CDR3 is TGCAGTGCTAGCCGAGACTACGAGCAGTACTTC. Amino acids: CSASRDYEQYF.

This clone came up once. J is TRBJ2-7 and V is TRBV18; D possibly corresponds to TRBD1 (6 bases). Trimming removed 5 bases from V and 6 bases from J, with 17 bases in between. The CDR3 contains 14 residues. Germline values: CDR1 KGHSH, CDR2 LQKENI. CDR3 sequence: CASSSGVRSSEQYV. The CDR3 DNA reads TGTGCCAGCTCATCAGGGGTCAGAAGTAGCGAGCAGTACGTC.

The rearrangement uses TRBV11-3 and TRBJ1-1; TRBD1 is a possible D gene (5 bases). Germline loops: CDR1 SGHNT, CDR2 YENEEA. Deletions cut 0 bases from V and 5 bases from J, with 7 bases between. The CDR3 extends over 13 amino acids. The CDR3 nucleotides are TGTGCCAGCAGCTTAGATCAGGGTACTGAAGCTTTCTTT. Protein: CASSLDQGTEAFF.

The V and J genes are TRBV30 and TRBJ2-3; 7 bases agree with TRBD2. The CDR3 contains 15 residues. V trimming: 0 bases; J trimming: 1 base; junction bases outside the gene matches: 4. CDR1 GTSNPN and CDR2 SVGIG come from the germline V gene (reference sequence). This CDR3 reads CAWSVDGRRTDTQYF. The CDR3 DNA reads TGTGCCTGGAGTGTAGACGGGAGGCGCACAGATACGCAGTATTTT.

The chain is built from TRBV19 and TRBJ1-2; D may be TRBD1 (5 bases). The CDR3 totals 16 residues. The V gene's germline CDR1 is LNHDA and CDR2 SQIVND (reference sequence). The V and J ends lost 1 base and 4 bases respectively, with 16 bases between them. CDR3 nucleotide sequence: TGTGCCAGTAGTATAGTCAGACAGACAGTCTTCTATGGCTACACCTTC. Translating it yields CASSIVRQTVFYGYTF. The variable domain in full, completed from reference TRBV19 and TRBJ1-2, reads DGGITQSPKYLFRKEGQNVTLSCEQNLNHDAMYWYRQDPGQGLRLIYYSQIVNDFQKGDIAEGYSVSREKKESFPLTVTSAQKNPTAFYLCASSIVRQTVFYGYTFGSGTRLTVV.

The chain couples TRBV24-1 to TRBJ2-3; 7 bases agree with TRBD1. This CDR3 has 14 residues. After removal of 7 bases from V and 5 bases from J, the junction contained 8 bases not matched to a gene. Germline CDR1 and CDR2: KGHDR and SFDVKD. The CDR3 spells CATRGTALGDTQYF. The CDR3 DNA sequence: TGTGCCACCAGGGGGACAGCCCTTGGAGATACGCAGTATTTT.

The rearrangement joins TRBV24-1 to TRBJ2-3; D is unclear. The CDR3 sequence is 15 residues long. Germline CDR1 reads KGHDR; CDR2 reads SFDVKD. V was clipped by 5 bases and J by 4 bases, with 15 bases between them. The DNA for the CDR3 is TGTGCCACCAGTGGCGTGCGTGGGCATCCAGATACGCAGTATTTT. This gives the protein CATSGVRGHPDTQYF.

The J gene is TRBJ2-1, the V gene TRBV23-1; 8 bases agree with TRBD1. TRBV23-1 counts as an open reading frame of uncertain function. V lost 6 bases, J lost 1 base, and 5 bases stayed unmatched. This CDR3 has 15 residues. CDR3 residues: CASSQGQASYNEQFF. The DNA of the CDR3 is TGCGCCAGCAGCCAGGGACAGGCGTCCTACAATGAGCAGTTCTTC.

The chain combines TRBV27 with TRBJ1-4; no clear D. The CDR3 is 14 amino acids. Germline V CDR1 and CDR2: MNHEY, SMNVEV (reference sequence). V gave up 3 bases and J gave up 8 bases, with 13 bases separating them. CDR3 in DNA: TGTGCCAGCAGTTTCGGGAGCCCCGGGGAAAAACTGTTTTTT. It is translated as CASSFGSPGEKLFF.